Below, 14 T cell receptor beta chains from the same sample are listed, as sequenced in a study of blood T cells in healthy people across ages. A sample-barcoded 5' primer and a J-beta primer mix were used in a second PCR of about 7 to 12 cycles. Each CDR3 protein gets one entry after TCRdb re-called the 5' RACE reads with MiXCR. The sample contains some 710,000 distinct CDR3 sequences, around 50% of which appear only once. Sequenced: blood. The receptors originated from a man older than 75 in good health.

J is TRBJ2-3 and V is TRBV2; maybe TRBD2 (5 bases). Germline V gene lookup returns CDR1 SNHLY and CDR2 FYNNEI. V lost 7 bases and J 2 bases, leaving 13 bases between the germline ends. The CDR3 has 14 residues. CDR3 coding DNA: TGTGCCAGCAATGGAAGAGGGCTCACAGATACGCAGTATTTT. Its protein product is CASNGRGLTDTQYF.

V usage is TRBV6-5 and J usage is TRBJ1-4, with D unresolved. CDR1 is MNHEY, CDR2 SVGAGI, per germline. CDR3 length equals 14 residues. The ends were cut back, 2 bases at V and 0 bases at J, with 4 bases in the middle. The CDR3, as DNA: TGTGCCAGCAGTTACGGGACAACTAATGAAAAACTGTTTTTT. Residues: CASSYGTTNEKLFF.

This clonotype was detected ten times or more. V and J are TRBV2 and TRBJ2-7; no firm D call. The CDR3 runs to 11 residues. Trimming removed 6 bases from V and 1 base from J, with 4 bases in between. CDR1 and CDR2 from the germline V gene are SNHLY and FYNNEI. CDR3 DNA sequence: TGTGCCAGCAGACAATCCTACGAGCAGTACTTC. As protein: CASRQSYEQYF.

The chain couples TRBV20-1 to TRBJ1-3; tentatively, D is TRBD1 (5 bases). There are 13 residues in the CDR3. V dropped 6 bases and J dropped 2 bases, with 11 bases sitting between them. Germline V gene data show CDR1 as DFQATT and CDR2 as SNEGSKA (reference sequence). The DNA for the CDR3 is TGCAGTGCGAACAGGCCCGCTGGAAACACCATATATTTT. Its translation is CSANRPAGNTIYF.

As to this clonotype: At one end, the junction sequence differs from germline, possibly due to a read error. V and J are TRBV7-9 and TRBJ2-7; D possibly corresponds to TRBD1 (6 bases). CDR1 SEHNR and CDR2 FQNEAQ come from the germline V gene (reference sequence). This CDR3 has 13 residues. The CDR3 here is CTSEDSTSYEQYF. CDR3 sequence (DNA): TGTACCAGCGAGGACAGTACCTCCTACGAGCAGTACTTC.

The chain's CDR3 is CSVEEDTGELFF. DNA for the CDR3: TGCAGCGTTGAAGAGGACACCGGGGAGCTGTTTTTT. V usage is TRBV29-1 and J usage is TRBJ2-2; D is undetermined. CDR3 length: 12 amino acids. The V gene's germline CDR1 is SQVTM and CDR2 ANQGSEA. V was pared by 0 bases and J by 3 bases, with 2 bases between.

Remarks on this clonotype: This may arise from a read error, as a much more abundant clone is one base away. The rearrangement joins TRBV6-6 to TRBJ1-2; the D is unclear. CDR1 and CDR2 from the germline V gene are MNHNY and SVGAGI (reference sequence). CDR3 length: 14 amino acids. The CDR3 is CASGYATDNYGYTF. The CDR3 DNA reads TGTGCCAGCGGTTACGCGACGGACAACTATGGCTACACCTTC.

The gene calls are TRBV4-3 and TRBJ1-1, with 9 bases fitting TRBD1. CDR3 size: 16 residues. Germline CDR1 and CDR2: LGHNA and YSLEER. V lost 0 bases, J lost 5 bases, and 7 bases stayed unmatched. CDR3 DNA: TGCGCCAGCAGCCAAGATACTGGGGACAGGGAGACTGAAGCTTTCTTT. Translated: CASSQDTGDRETEAFF.

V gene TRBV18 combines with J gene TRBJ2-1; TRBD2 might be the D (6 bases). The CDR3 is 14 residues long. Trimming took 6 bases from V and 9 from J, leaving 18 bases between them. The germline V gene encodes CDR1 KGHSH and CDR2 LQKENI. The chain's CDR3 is CASSHEPGEPEQFF. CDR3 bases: TGTGCCAGCTCCCATGAGCCGGGAGAGCCTGAGCAGTTCTTC.

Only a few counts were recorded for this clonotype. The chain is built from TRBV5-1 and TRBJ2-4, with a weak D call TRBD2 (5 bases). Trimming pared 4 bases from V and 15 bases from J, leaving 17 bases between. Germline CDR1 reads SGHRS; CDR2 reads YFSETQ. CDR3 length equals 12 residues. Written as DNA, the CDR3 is TGCGCCAGCAGCGATGCCGGGGTTCGACTGTACTTC. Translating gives CASSDAGVRLYF. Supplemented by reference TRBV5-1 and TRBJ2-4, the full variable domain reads KAGVTQTPRYLIKTRGQQVTLSCSPISGHRSVSWYQQTPGQGLQFLFEYFSETQRNKGNFPGRFSGRQFSNSRSEMNVSTLELGDSALYLCASSDAGVRLYFGAGTRLSVL.

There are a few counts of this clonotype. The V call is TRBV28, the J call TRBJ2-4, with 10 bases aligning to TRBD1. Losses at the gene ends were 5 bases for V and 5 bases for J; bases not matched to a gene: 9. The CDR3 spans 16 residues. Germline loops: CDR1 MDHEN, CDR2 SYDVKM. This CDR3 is CASSLGQGGLENIQYF. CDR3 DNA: TGTGCCAGCAGTCTCGGACAGGGGGGATTGGAAAACATTCAGTACTTC.

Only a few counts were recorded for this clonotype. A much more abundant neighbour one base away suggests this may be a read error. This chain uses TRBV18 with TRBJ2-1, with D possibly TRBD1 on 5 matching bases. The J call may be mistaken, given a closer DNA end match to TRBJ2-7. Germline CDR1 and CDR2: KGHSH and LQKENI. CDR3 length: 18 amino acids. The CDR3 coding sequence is TGTGCCAGCTCACCTGGGTGGGGCGGTCCTCGCTCCTACAATGAGCAGTACTTC. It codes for CASSPGWGGPRSYNEQYF.

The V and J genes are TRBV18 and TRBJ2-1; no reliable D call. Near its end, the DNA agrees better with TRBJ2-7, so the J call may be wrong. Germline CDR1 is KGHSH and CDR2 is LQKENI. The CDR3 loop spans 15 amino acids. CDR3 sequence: CASSLEESSYNEQYF. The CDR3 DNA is TGTGCCAGCTCTCTCGAGGAGAGCTCCTACAATGAGCAGTACTTC.

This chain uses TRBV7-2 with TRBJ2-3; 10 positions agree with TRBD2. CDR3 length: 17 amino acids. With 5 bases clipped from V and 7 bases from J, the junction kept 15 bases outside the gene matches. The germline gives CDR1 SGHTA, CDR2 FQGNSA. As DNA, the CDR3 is TGTGCCAGCAGCCCTACCCCCCCGACTAGCGGGCCCAATACGCAGTATTTT. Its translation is CASSPTPPTSGPNTQYF.